The sequence of this T cell receptor (beta chain) was determined in a study of spatial heterogeneity in lung cancer. Overall study context: The donor population consisted of some 70 patients with untreated, early-stage non-small cell lung cancer.

Germline V lookup: CDR1 SNHLY, CDR2 FYNNEI. The V and J ends lost 2 bases and 6 bases respectively, with 11 bases between them. This CDR3 is built from 13 residues. The time point: blood at routine non-recurrence follow-up after resection. Whole RNA was taken from tumor, nontumor lung or frozen PBMC; it was then sequenced unsorted. There are many counts of this clonotype. TCRdb used MiXCR to reprocess the 5' RACE reads, holding one entry per CDR3 protein. The sample lists tens of thousands of distinct CDR3 sequences; roughly 5.7% were seen once. This material consisted of PBMCs, taken at follow-up. The rearrangement joins TRBV2 to TRBJ2-7; no clear D. The clonotype was recovered from a female donor with early-stage non-small cell lung cancer. The CDR3 DNA sequence: TGTGCCAGCAGTGAATGGACCACCACCGAGCAGTACTTC. This encodes CASSEWTTTEQYF.